The T cell receptor beta chain described here comes from a study of T cell responses to AZD1222 COVID-19 vaccine. Study outcomes and limitations: Spike was spanned by vaccine-associated CD4 TCRs, which were dominant at 160-218 and 743-854. Two doses of AZD1222 preceded a rise in Spike-specific TCR breadth and depth.

Generated by immunoSEQ multiplex PCR, the TCRdb table keeps only in-frame clones and is missing some. The sample has tens of thousands of clones, around nine tenths seen once. Points on this clone: Its cognate antigen is unknown.

The CDR3 has 15 residues. V was cut by 2 bases and J by 6 bases, with 11 bases left in between. Per the germline V gene, CDR1 is KGHSH and CDR2 is LQKENI. The chain couples TRBV18 to TRBJ1-6, with a weak D call TRBD1 (5 bases). This receptor was taken from an adult in good health. Sequenced material: peripheral blood, taken on day 0 of MenACWY control vaccination. The CDR3 loop reads CASSPTGTLNSPLHF. For the CDR3, the DNA is TGTGCCAGCTCACCAACCGGGACTCTTAATTCACCCCTCCACTTT.